This is a list of T cell receptor beta chains from one sample in a study of blood T cell repertoires in COVID-19. Using immunoSEQ multiplex PCR, the repertoire was profiled, and TCRdb retains in-frame clones only, with some absent. The sample has some 90,000 clones; around nine tenths are singletons. What was sequenced was peripheral blood. All receptors derive from a woman aged 80 or over with acute or convalescent COVID-19. The CDR3 runs from the conserved cysteine through the conserved F or W. Fields, in order: J gene, V gene, D gene, clone size, CDR3 DNA, CDR3 protein. The D gene is left open where the match is weak. Where a row states a size, it is once, few, many or the class of an expanded clone; other rows omit it.

>TRBJ2-4|TRBV28|TRBD2|.
TGTGCCAGCAGCCCGACTAGCGTGCCAAACATTCAGTACTTC
CASSPTSVPNIQYF
>TRBJ2-7|TRBV4-1|.|.
TGCGCCAGCAGCCAAGACCACAGTAGCTACGAGCAGTACTTC
CASSQDHSSYEQYF
>TRBJ2-7|TRBV7-9|TRBD2|.
TGTGCCAGCAGCCCGGGACTAGCGGGGGGCCGGGAGGAGCAGTACTTC
CASSPGLAGGREEQYF
>TRBJ1-3|TRBV10-3|.|.
TGTGCCATCAGTGAGTCTGGGAGCTCTGGAAACACCATATATTTT
CAISESGSSGNTIYF
>TRBJ1-5|TRBV5-6|.|.
TGTGCCAGCAGCACCCAGGGTCTGTGGAGCAATCAGCCCCAGCATTTT
CASSTQGLWSNQPQHF
>TRBJ1-6|TRBV28|.|few
TGTGCCAGCAGTTTAGCCGCGACAGTAAGGGGTAATTCACCCCTCCACTTT
CASSLAATVRGNSPLHF
>TRBJ1-1|TRBV20-1|.|.
TGCAGTGCTAGTCCGGGGGGCACTGAAGCTTTCTTT
CSASPGGTEAFF
>TRBJ2-7|TRBV11-2|TRBD2|.
TGTGCCAGCAGCTTGGCTAGCGGGGAGTTCTACGAGCAGTACTTC
CASSLASGEFYEQYF
>TRBJ2-7|TRBV18|.|.
TGTGCCAGCTCACCAATCGGAGGATACTACGAGCAGTACTTC
CASSPIGGYYEQYF
>TRBJ2-3|TRBV28|TRBD1|.
TGTGCCAGCAGTTACAGGGGTTTCGGCACAGATACGCAGTATTTT
CASSYRGFGTDTQYF
>TRBJ1-2|TRBV6-5|.|.
TGTGCCACCTACAACAGGGATGACTATGGCTACACCTTC
CATYNRDDYGYTF
>TRBJ2-1|TRBV5-4|.|.
TGTGCCAGCAGCTTGTATCTTCGGCAGGGCCTGGATGAGCAGTTCTTC
CASSLYLRQGLDEQFF
>TRBJ2-3|TRBV7-3|.|.
TGTGCCAGCAGCTTATTCCCTCGGGCAGATACGCAGTATTTT
CASSLFPRADTQYF
>TRBJ1-2|TRBV27|TRBD1|.
TGTGCCAGCAGTTACCCTATAGCCCGACAGGGCAGAGGCTACACCTTC
CASSYPIARQGRGYTF
>TRBJ2-6|TRBV9|.|.
TGTGCCAGCGGCCCGGGACATCGGATTTCTGGGGCCAACGTCCTGACTTTC
CASGPGHRISGANVLTF
>TRBJ1-1|TRBV7-9|TRBD1|once
TGTGCCAGCAGCTCCCGACAGGGGGCGGTCACTGAAGCTTTCTTT
CASSSRQGAVTEAFF
>TRBJ1-1|TRBV3-1/TRBV3-2|.|.
TGTGCCAGCAGCCAAAGGGGGGGTTTCGACACTGAAGCTTTCTTT
CASSQRGGFDTEAFF
>TRBJ2-2|TRBV5-1|.|.
TGCGCCAGCAGCTATGGAGTGGGGGGGAACACCGGGGAGCTGTTTTTT
CASSYGVGGNTGELFF
>TRBJ2-4|TRBV4-1|TRBD1|.
TGCGCCAGCAGCCAAGATTCCCTGACAGGGGGTAGAAACATTCAGTACTTC
CASSQDSLTGGRNIQYF
>TRBJ1-1|TRBV24-1|TRBD1|.
TGTGCCACCAGTGATTCGGCCAGGGGGCTAGCTGAAGCTTTCTTT
CATSDSARGLAEAFF
>TRBJ2-1|TRBV19|TRBD2|.
TGTGCCAGTAGGGCTAGCGGGGGGGCCAGTGAGCAGTTCTTC
CASRASGGASEQFF
>TRBJ1-1|TRBV5-1|.|.
TGCGCCAGCAGCTTGGGTACAGGATTGAACACTGAAGCTTTCTTT
CASSLGTGLNTEAFF
>TRBJ2-2|TRBV19|TRBD1|.
TGTGCCAGTAGAGACAGGGGCAACACCGGGGAGCTGTTTTTT
CASRDRGNTGELFF
>TRBJ2-7|TRBV19|.|.
TGTGCCAGTAGTATTCGTGCAGGCTACGAGCAGTACTTC
CASSIRAGYEQYF
>TRBJ2-7|TRBV6-5|TRBD1|.
TGTGCCAGCAGTATACCGGGACAGGGGTTTGACGAGCAGTACTTC
CASSIPGQGFDEQYF
>TRBJ1-6|TRBV3-1/TRBV3-2|TRBD1|.
TGTGCCAGCAGCCCCCTCGGGACAGGGGTTTCTAATTCACCCCTCCACTTT
CASSPLGTGVSNSPLHF
>TRBJ2-1|TRBV10-1|.|.
TGCGCCAGCAGTGAGTCTGCAGGTTACAATGAGCAGTTCTTC
CASSESAGYNEQFF
>TRBJ1-6|TRBV12-3/TRBV12-4|.|once
TGTGCCAGCGGCAACCTTCAGAATTCACCCCTCCACTTT
CASGNLQNSPLHF
>TRBJ2-3|TRBV18|.|.
TGTGCCAGCTCAACAGGCCCCACAGATACGCAGTATTTT
CASSTGPTDTQYF
>TRBJ1-1|TRBV19|.|.
TGTGCCAGTAGTATTTTTTGGACAATTGGTAACACTGAAGCTTTCTTT
CASSIFWTIGNTEAFF
>TRBJ1-1|TRBV18|.|.
TGTGCCAGCTCACCAGGGAGGAACACTGAAGCTTTCTTT
CASSPGRNTEAFF
>TRBJ1-5|TRBV19|.|.
TGTGCCAGTAGTAACGTCTCGGTTAGCTATAGCAATCAGCCCCAGCATTTT
CASSNVSVSYSNQPQHF
>TRBJ1-1|TRBV18|TRBD1|.
TGTGCCAGCTCACCACGAACAGGGACAGGGGAAGCTTTCTTT
CASSPRTGTGEAFF
>TRBJ2-3|TRBV28|TRBD2|.
TGTGCCAGCAGTTGGGCGGGACTAGCGGGGGCCACAGATACGCAGTATTTT
CASSWAGLAGATDTQYF
>TRBJ2-6|TRBV2|.|.
TGTGCCAGCATACGAGTAGCCGGGGCCAACGTCCTGACTTTC
CASIRVAGANVLTF
>TRBJ2-1|TRBV24-1|.|.
TGTGCCACCAGCCCCAGTGGGAGAGTCAATGAGCAGTTCTTC
CATSPSGRVNEQFF
>TRBJ1-6|TRBV18|TRBD1|.
TGTGCCAGCTCACTGGGACAGGTTCCAAATTCACCCCTCCACTTT
CASSLGQVPNSPLHF
>TRBJ1-6|TRBV11-3|.|few
TGTGCCAGCAGTTATGGGGCCTTACGGCCCCTCCACTTT
CASSYGALRPLHF
>TRBJ2-2|TRBV7-6|.|once
TGTGCCAGCAGCTTAGACTACGTTTCGAACACCGGGGAGCTGTTTTTT
CASSLDYVSNTGELFF
>TRBJ1-3|TRBV2|.|.
TGTGCCAGCAGTCGGCGCACGGGGTCTGATTCGGGAAACACCATATATTTT
CASSRRTGSDSGNTIYF
>TRBJ2-2|TRBV2|TRBD1|.
TGTGCCAGCAGGTCTTCGACAGGGTACACCGGGGAGCTGTTTTTT
CASRSSTGYTGELFF
>TRBJ1-1|TRBV29-1|.|.
TGCAGCGTTGAAGAGGGCCCGAACACTGAAGCTTTCTTT
CSVEEGPNTEAFF
>TRBJ1-1|TRBV19|TRBD1|few
TGTGCCAGTAGTAAGGGGACAGGGGTCCACACTGAAGCTTTCTTT
CASSKGTGVHTEAFF
>TRBJ1-2|TRBV6-6|.|.
TGTGCCGCCACTAGCGCCGGTCAGGGGATGGGCTACACCTTC
CAATSAGQGMGYTF
>TRBJ2-7|TRBV7-8|TRBD2|.
TGTGCCAGCAGCGCTCGGACTAGCGGGGGCGAGCAGTACTTC
CASSARTSGGEQYF
>TRBJ1-4|TRBV29-1|TRBD1|.
TGCAGCGTTGGGGGACAGTGGGGTGAAAAACTGTTTTTT
CSVGGQWGEKLFF
>TRBJ1-1|TRBV6-5|TRBD1|.
TGTGCCAGCAGTCTCGGACAGGTTCGAGAAGCTTTCTTT
CASSLGQVREAFF
>TRBJ1-5|TRBV19|.|.
TGTGCCAGTCATAACCCGTACAGCTCCAATCAGCCCCAGCATTTT
CASHNPYSSNQPQHF
>TRBJ2-1|TRBV21-1|.|.
TGTGCCAGCAGCAAACTGGGGAGGTTATACAATGAGCAGTTCTTC
CASSKLGRLYNEQFF
>TRBJ1-2|TRBV27|.|.
TGTGCCAGCGGGAAGGGGGTAGGCTACACCTTC
CASGKGVGYTF
>TRBJ2-1|TRBV11-1|TRBD2|.
TGTGCCAGCAGCACCGGGACTAGCGGGGGATACAATGAGCAGTTCTTC
CASSTGTSGGYNEQFF
>TRBJ1-1|TRBV11-1|TRBD1|few
TGTGCCAGCAGACCCCGGGACAGGGGTTCCAACACTGAAGCTTTCTTT
CASRPRDRGSNTEAFF
>TRBJ2-5|TRBV6-2/TRBV6-3|.|.
TGTGCCAGCAGTTACTCGCAGGGTGCACAAGAGACCCAGTACTTC
CASSYSQGAQETQYF
>TRBJ2-7|TRBV10-1|TRBD2|.
TGCGCCATCCCTAGCGGGGGGGCCTACGAGCAGTACTTC
CAIPSGGAYEQYF
>TRBJ1-1|TRBV10-1|.|once
TGCGCCAGCAGTGGGGTGATACTGGAGGGAGCTTTCTTT
CASSGVILEGAFF